Listed here are 27 T cell receptor beta chains from one sample, sequenced in a study of blood T cell repertoires in COVID-19. The method was immunoSEQ multiplex PCR; TCRdb's version includes in-frame clones alone and lacks a portion of them. The profile shows about 190,000 clones, more than 85% of them singletons. The sample was peripheral blood. Receptors originate from a man aged 25-45 years with acute or convalescent COVID-19.

The V gene is TRBV19, the J gene TRBJ2-2; possible D gene TRBD1, 5 bases. CDR1 and CDR2 (germline): LNHDA, SQIVND (reference sequence). V was trimmed by 7 bases and J by 5 bases, leaving 14 bases between them. The CDR3 has 14 amino acids. CDR3 loop: CASKGQGSTGELFF. The CDR3 bases are TGTGCCAGTAAGGGGCAGGGATCAACCGGGGAGCTGTTTTTT.

The gene calls are TRBV4-1 and TRBJ1-6, with 7 nucleotides matching TRBD1. Trimming at V came to 1 base and at J to 2 bases, leaving 11 bases not matched to a gene. CDR3 length: 19 amino acids. Germline lookup yields CDR1 MGHRA and CDR2 YSYEKL. The CDR3: CASSQGQGTSTTYNSPLHF. The CDR3, as DNA: TGCGCCAGCAGCCAAGGACAGGGAACTTCAACAACCTATAATTCACCCCTCCACTTT.

The CDR3 reads CASSPPGQKETQYF. DNA for the CDR3: TGTGCCAGCAGCCCACCGGGACAGAAAGAGACCCAGTACTTC. The chain employs TRBV4-2 and TRBJ2-5; TRBD1 agrees at 7 bases. Per the germline V gene, CDR1 is LGHNA and CDR2 is YNFKEQ. V was pared by 4 bases and J by 3 bases, with 5 bases of the junction left unmatched. The CDR3 extends over 14 amino acids.

This rearrangement joins TRBV5-6 to TRBJ2-7; D is unclear. The germline CDR1 and CDR2 sequences are SGHDT and YYEEEE. V lost 1 base and J lost 4, with 6 bases in between. The CDR3 runs 12 residues. Here the CDR3 reads CASSLLGYEQYF. CDR3 nucleotides: TGTGCCAGCAGCTTGCTCGGTTACGAGCAGTACTTC.

The chain links TRBV11-2 to TRBJ1-1; D remains unclear. The ends were cut back, 4 bases at V and 8 bases at J, with 17 bases in the middle. This CDR3 region has 14 residues. Per the germline V gene, CDR1 is SGHAT and CDR2 is FQNNGV. In DNA, the CDR3 is TGTGCCAGCAGCTCGGGGTCCCCGGTAAGCGAAGCTTTCTTT. Residues: CASSSGSPVSEAFF.

The CDR3 coding sequence is TGTGCCAGCCGTTTAACTAGCGGGTACGAGCAGTACTTC. Translation gives CASRLTSGYEQYF. The chain combines TRBV6-5 with TRBJ2-7, with 9 bases that match TRBD2. The V gene end was trimmed by 8 bases and the J gene end by 4 bases; junction bases not matched to a gene: 6. The germline CDR1 and CDR2 sequences are MNHEY and SVGAGI. The CDR3 runs to 13 residues.

This chain uses TRBV30 with TRBJ2-7; D is possibly TRBD2 (7 bases). This CDR3 spans 14 amino acids. Trimming shortened V by 1 base and J by 4 bases, and 14 bases separated the two germline ends. Germline V gene data show CDR1 as GTSNPN and CDR2 as SVGIG (reference sequence). CDR3 loop: CAWSGTGGRYEQYF. The CDR3 DNA reads as TGTGCCTGGAGTGGAACGGGGGGCCGATACGAGCAGTACTTC.

The J gene is TRBJ1-2, the V gene TRBV12-3 or TRBV12-4, with D unclear. This CDR3 comprises 13 residues. V shed 3 bases and J shed 8 bases, with 13 bases lying between them. The chain's CDR3 is CASSFFWAQGYTF. CDR3 coding DNA: TGTGCCAGCAGTTTCTTTTGGGCGCAGGGCTACACCTTC.

This clone showed up just once. This chain links TRBV30 with TRBJ2-7; maybe TRBD1 (6 bases). The CDR3 is made up of 14 amino acids. Germline values: CDR1 GTSNPN, CDR2 SVGIG (reference sequence). The V gene lost 2 bases and the J gene lost 4 bases, with 15 bases spanning the gap. The chain's CDR3 is CAWSPDRTHYEQYF. CDR3 bases: TGTGCCTGGAGTCCAGACAGGACCCATTACGAGCAGTACTTC. Based on the CDR3 plus reference TRBV30 and TRBJ2-7, the full variable domain is SQTIHQWPATLVQPVGSPLSLECTVEGTSNPNLYWYRQAAGRGLQLLFYSVGIGQISSEVPQNLSASRPQDRQFILSSKKLLLSDSGFYLCAWSPDRTHYEQYFGPGTRLTVT.

This clone appeared a few times. The chain uses TRBV28 and TRBJ1-2; the D is unclear. The CDR3 is 13 residues long. V lost 7 bases to trimming and J lost 1 base, with 10 bases between them. CDR1 is MDHEN, CDR2 SYDVKM, per germline. In DNA form, the CDR3 reads TGTGCCAGCATCGGTCTGATTAACTATGGCTACACCTTC. Amino acids: CASIGLINYGYTF.

The chain carries TRBV4-1 and TRBJ2-1; a weak D match, TRBD2 (5 bases). Germline assignment: CDR1 MGHRA and CDR2 YSYEKL. Trimming shortened V by 0 bases and J by 14 bases, and 14 bases separated the two germline ends. This CDR3 region has 13 residues. The CDR3 DNA reads as TGCGCCAGCAGCCAAGAACCTACGGGAACGGAGTTCTTC. It is translated as CASSQEPTGTEFF.

This rearrangement joins TRBV27 to TRBJ1-2, with D perhaps TRBD1 (6 bases). The ends were cut back, 6 bases at V and 0 bases at J, with 11 bases in the middle. The length of the CDR3 is 14 residues. Germline V gene data show CDR1 as MNHEY and CDR2 as SMNVEV (reference sequence). CDR3 bases: TGTGCCAGCAGAGGGGGGGGGCCTAACTATGGCTACACCTTC. Residues: CASRGGGPNYGYTF.

The V and J genes are TRBV9 and TRBJ1-4; tentatively, D is TRBD1 (6 bases). Germline V lookup: CDR1 SGDLS, CDR2 YYNGEE. V dropped 4 bases and J dropped 8 bases, with 15 bases sitting between them. The CDR3 spans 14 residues. Written as DNA, the CDR3 is TGTGCCAGCAGCCCGGACATCCAGGGGGAAAAACTGTTTTTT. Its translation is CASSPDIQGEKLFF.

The rearrangement links TRBV6-1 to TRBJ1-5; TRBD1 matches 7 bases. This CDR3 is 15 amino acids long. V lost 5 bases, J lost 4 bases, and 8 bases stayed unmatched. Germline V gene sequence: CDR1 MNHNS, CDR2 SASEGT. CDR3 residues: CASSSEGQRNQPQHF. The CDR3 DNA sequence: TGTGCCAGCAGTTCCGAGGGACAGAGGAATCAGCCCCAGCATTTT.

The genes are TRBV7-8 and TRBJ1-3; tentative D call: TRBD1 (6 bases). The germline V gene encodes CDR1 SGHVS and CDR2 FQNEAQ. This CDR3 comprises 16 residues. Trimming cost V 5 bases and J 3 bases, with 17 bases left between them. The CDR3 sequence: CASSPGGGGNGNTIYF. The DNA of the CDR3 is TGTGCCAGCAGCCCTGGGGGCGGGGGAAATGGAAACACCATATATTTT. Based on the CDR3 plus reference TRBV7-8 and TRBJ1-3, the full variable domain is GAGVSQSPRYKVAKRGQDVALRCDPISGHVSLFWYQQALGQGPEFLTYFQNEAQLDKSGLPSDRFFAERPEGSVSTLKIQRTQQEDSAVYLCASSPGGGGNGNTIYFGEGSWLTVV.

The rearrangement joins TRBV27 to TRBJ1-1; D is unclear. The CDR3 covers 14 residues. V was trimmed by 8 bases and J by 1 base, leaving 14 bases between them. Germline V gene sequence: CDR1 MNHEY, CDR2 SMNVEV (reference sequence). The CDR3 DNA reads TGTGCCAGCCCTCCCCGGGCGGGGAACACTGAAGCTTTCTTT. This translates into CASPPRAGNTEAFF.

This clone was seen only once. V and J are TRBV14 and TRBJ2-1; D unclear. Germline V lookup: CDR1 SGHDN, CDR2 FVKESK. CDR3 length equals 14 residues. The V and J ends lost 4 bases and 5 bases respectively, with 12 bases between them. As DNA, the CDR3 is TGTGCCAGCAGCCCCATTGAGAGTCACAATGAGCAGTTCTTC. Translation gives CASSPIESHNEQFF.

The J gene is TRBJ1-2, the V gene TRBV28, with a tentative D call TRBD1 (5 bases). Germline CDR1 is MDHEN and CDR2 is SYDVKM. Trimming left V 7 bases short and J 7 bases short, with 16 bases between. The CDR3 is made up of 13 amino acids. CDR3 sequence reads: CASTNPQGPGYTF. The CDR3 nucleotides are TGTGCCAGCACCAACCCTCAGGGCCCTGGCTACACCTTC.

This clone was recorded a few times. The rearrangement joins TRBV9 to TRBJ2-1, with 14 bases matching TRBD2. This CDR3 is 17 amino acids long. The germline gives CDR1 SGDLS, CDR2 YYNGEE. V lost 0 bases to trimming and J lost 9 bases; unmatched junction nucleotides: 8. The CDR3 protein is CASSVGGTSGREGEQFF. The CDR3 DNA follows: TGTGCCAGCAGCGTAGGGGGGACTAGCGGGAGAGAGGGTGAGCAGTTCTTC.

The V gene is TRBV5-8, the J gene TRBJ2-3; a weak D match, TRBD1 (6 bases). The CDR3 is made up of 15 amino acids. Germline V gene sequence: CDR1 SGHTS, CDR2 YDEGEE. The germline V and J ends were trimmed by 3 bases and 0 bases, with 11 bases remaining between them. CDR3 sequence: CASSSQGASTDTQYF. The CDR3 bases are TGTGCCAGCAGCTCACAGGGAGCTAGCACAGATACGCAGTATTTT.

The V call is TRBV3-1 (or the pseudogene TRBV3-2), the J call TRBJ1-1; weak D call: TRBD1 (6 bases). The CDR3 runs to 16 residues. Trimming removed 2 bases at V and 0 bases at J, with 13 bases between. Germline CDR1 is LGHDT and CDR2 is YNNKEL (reference sequence). DNA of the CDR3: TGTGCCAGCAGCCAACAGGGGAGACCAATGAACACTGAAGCTTTCTTT. Translated: CASSQQGRPMNTEAFF.

This chain joins TRBV24-1 and TRBJ2-7; possibly TRBD2 for D (5 bases). Trimming removed 7 bases at V and 2 bases at J, with 17 bases between. The CDR3 runs 15 residues. In germline, CDR1 is KGHDR, CDR2 SFDVKD. CDR3 sequence (DNA): TGTGCCACCAGCGACGCTGGGAGTGGGGCCTACGAGCAGTACTTC. Amino acids: CATSDAGSGAYEQYF.

This chain links TRBV9 with TRBJ1-6, with 7 bases fitting TRBD1. The germline V gene encodes CDR1 SGDLS and CDR2 YYNGEE. CDR3 size: 17 residues. V shed 2 bases and J 6 bases; nucleotides not matched to a gene: 11. CDR3: CASSVGLPGQVNSPLHF. In DNA form, the CDR3 reads TGTGCCAGCAGCGTGGGGTTGCCTGGACAGGTTAATTCACCCCTCCACTTT.

There are a few counts of this clone. The chain carries TRBV10-1 and TRBJ2-7; TRBD2 might be the D (5 bases). The CDR3 has 16 residues. Trimming stripped 5 bases from V and 3 bases from J, with 20 bases between. Germline V CDR1 and CDR2: WNHNN, SYGVQD (reference sequence). The CDR3 protein is CASSPLRDPPFYEQYF. The CDR3 DNA reads TGCGCCAGCAGTCCCCTCCGGGATCCCCCCTTCTACGAGCAGTACTTC.

This chain links TRBV12-3 or TRBV12-4 with TRBJ2-7; 8 bases line up with TRBD1. J was trimmed by 7 bases and V by 5 bases; bases with no gene match: 7. The CDR3 runs 13 residues. In nucleotides, the CDR3 is TGTGCCAGCAGTGTAATACAGGGGGGAGAGCAGTACTTC. This codes for CASSVIQGGEQYF.

This chain connects TRBV27 to TRBJ1-5; unclear D gene. The CDR3 has 16 amino acids. The V and J ends lost 2 bases and 6 bases respectively, with 17 bases between them. Germline V gives CDR1 MNHEY, CDR2 SMNVEV (reference sequence). In DNA, the CDR3 is TGTGCCAGCAGTTTAAGGGTGACGGCGGGCGGTCAGCCCCAGCATTTT. Residues: CASSLRVTAGGQPQHF.

This clone appeared a single time. DNA of the CDR3: TGTGCCAGCAGTTTAGTCATACAGGGACGGGATGGCTACACCTTC. This sequence encodes CASSLVIQGRDGYTF. V and J are TRBV28 and TRBJ1-2, with D perhaps matching TRBD1 (6 bases). Per the germline V gene, CDR1 is MDHEN and CDR2 is SYDVKM. The germline V and J ends were trimmed by 2 bases and 6 bases, with 16 bases remaining between them. CDR3 length: 15 amino acids.